These 17 T cell receptor beta chains originate from one sample sequenced in a study of T cells after yellow fever vaccination. TCRdb re-analysed the 5' RACE reads in MiXCR, keeping a single row per CDR3 protein. The sample has some 80,000 distinct CDR3 sequences, about an eighth seen once. Sequencing used CD8+ T cells not binding an NS4B(214-222) dextramer, sorted from PBMCs, obtained approximately 22 days after the first yellow fever vaccination. All receptors derive from a man between 18 and 29 years old who received the YFV17D yellow fever vaccine.

This clonotype was seen a few times. The V and J genes are TRBV20-1 and TRBJ1-1, with D maybe TRBD1 (5 bases). The CDR3 runs 17 residues. Germline V gene lookup returns CDR1 DFQATT and CDR2 SNEGSKA (reference sequence). V shed 1 base and J shed 0 bases, with 18 bases lying between them. The CDR3 DNA reads as TGCAGTGCTAGAGGTCCCTGGGAGGGGTTGATGAACACTGAAGCTTTCTTT. Translated: CSARGPWEGLMNTEAFF.

The J gene is TRBJ1-6, the V gene TRBV12-3 or TRBV12-4; 7 nucleotides line up with TRBD1. The junction had 5 bases not matched to a gene; V was cut back by 5 bases and J by 7 bases. The CDR3 loop spans 14 amino acids. The CDR3 nucleotides are TGTGCCAGCAGTCTGACAGGGAACAATTCACCCCTCCACTTT. Translating it yields CASSLTGNNSPLHF.

This clonotype was picked up a small number of times. This sequence joins TRBV12-3 or TRBV12-4 and TRBJ1-2, with 7 bases aligning to TRBD1. This CDR3 has 14 residues. J gave up 0 bases and V 9 bases, and 7 bases lay outside the gene matches. The CDR3 loop reads CASSPGTANYGYTF. The CDR3 bases are TGTGCCAGTTCCCCCGGGACAGCTAACTATGGCTACACCTTC.

This clonotype was detected a few times. J is TRBJ1-5 and V is TRBV27; 7 bases align to TRBD1. J gave up 7 bases and V 6 bases, and 6 bases lay outside the gene matches. The CDR3 is made up of 13 amino acids. The germline CDR1 and CDR2 sequences are MNHEY and SMNVEV (reference sequence). The CDR3 reads CASRQTGLQPQHF. The CDR3 bases are TGTGCCAGCAGGCAGACAGGGCTACAGCCCCAGCATTTT.

J is TRBJ1-6 and V is TRBV27; TRBD1 might be the D (6 bases). The length of the CDR3 is 14 residues. Trimming took 4 bases from V and 10 from J, leaving 14 bases between them. Per the germline V gene, CDR1 is MNHEY and CDR2 is SMNVEV (reference sequence). The CDR3 reads CASSSNRVRSPLHF. The CDR3 nucleotides are TGTGCCAGCAGTTCCAACAGGGTTCGCTCACCCCTCCACTTT.

The V gene is TRBV10-3, the J gene TRBJ2-1, with D possibly called TRBD1 or TRBD2 (5 bases each). The CDR3 is made up of 14 amino acids. Germline CDR1 reads ENHRY; CDR2 reads SYGVKD. Deletions cut 4 bases from V and 4 bases from J, with 11 bases between. CDR3 DNA sequence: TGTGCCATCAGTGGAGGGGCCGAATACAATGAGCAGTTCTTC. As protein: CAISGGAEYNEQFF.

This clonotype was picked up many times. The J gene is TRBJ2-1, the V gene TRBV7-9; unclear D gene. Germline values: CDR1 SEHNR, CDR2 FQNEAQ (reference sequence). Trimming stripped 5 bases from V and 7 bases from J, with 3 bases between. CDR3 size: 10 residues. The CDR3 sequence is CASSRNEQFF. DNA for the CDR3: TGTGCCAGCAGCCGGAATGAGCAGTTCTTC.

This clonotype was counted a few times. The chain couples TRBV25-1 to TRBJ1-1; TRBD1 matches 8 bases. CDR1 and CDR2 from the germline V gene are MGHDK and SYGVNS. The junction had 1 base not matched to a gene; V was cut back by 6 bases and J by 4 bases. This CDR3 region has 12 residues. CDR3 in DNA: TGTGCCAGCAGAGACAGGGGCACTGAAGCTTTCTTT. Protein: CASRDRGTEAFF.

This chain joins TRBV3-1 and TRBJ1-3; no clear D. The CDR3 runs 18 residues. The V and J ends lost 0 bases and 0 bases respectively, with 15 bases between them. Per the germline V gene, CDR1 is LGHDT and CDR2 is YNNKEL (reference sequence). The CDR3 sequence is CASSQEMRGTYSGNTIYF. The CDR3 DNA sequence: TGTGCCAGCAGCCAAGAAATGCGGGGAACCTACTCTGGAAACACCATATATTTT.

This clonotype occurred once. This chain connects TRBV7-9 to TRBJ1-2; TRBD1 is a possible D gene (6 bases). Deletions cut 2 bases from V and 4 bases from J, with 11 bases between. The CDR3 length is 14 residues. The germline V gene encodes CDR1 SEHNR and CDR2 FQNEAQ (reference sequence). For the CDR3, the DNA is TGTGCCAGCAGCTTATCCGAGACAGGCTATGGCTACACCTTC. Translated, it gives CASSLSETGYGYTF.

By its share, this clonotype is medium-sized. This chain links TRBV2 with TRBJ2-5; the D gene is possibly TRBD2 (5 bases). V was shortened by 3 bases and J by 5 bases, with 10 bases between the two germline ends. This CDR3 is built from 13 residues. Per the germline V gene, CDR1 is SNHLY and CDR2 is FYNNEI. The CDR3 DNA sequence: TGTGCCAGCAGTGAGAGTCCGGGGGAGACCCAGTACTTC. It codes for CASSESPGETQYF.

The chain carries TRBV4-1 and TRBJ1-5; D perhaps matches TRBD1 (6 bases). The CDR3 sequence is 15 residues long. Per germline, CDR1 MGHRA and CDR2 YSYEKL. V dropped 5 bases and J dropped 0 bases, with 11 bases sitting between them. The CDR3 sequence: CASSTRDTSNQPQHF. The DNA for the CDR3 is TGCGCCAGCAGCACCCGGGACACTAGCAATCAGCCCCAGCATTTT.

This clonotype appeared a few times. J is TRBJ2-2 and V is TRBV15; 7 bases agree with TRBD1. Unmatched junction bases numbered 0, after V lost 5 bases and J lost 0 bases. CDR3 length equals 14 residues. Germline V gene lookup returns CDR1 LNHNV and CDR2 YYDKDF (reference sequence). CDR3 sequence reads: CATSGTANTGELFF. The CDR3 DNA reads as TGTGCCACCAGCGGGACAGCGAACACCGGGGAGCTGTTTTTT.

J is TRBJ2-7 and V is TRBV7-8; unclear D gene. The CDR3 is made up of 16 amino acids. V shed 3 bases and J shed 2 bases, with 17 bases lying between them. CDR1 SGHVS and CDR2 FQNEAQ come from the germline V gene. The CDR3 sequence is CASSFRGEAYPYEQYF. The CDR3 nucleotides are TGTGCCAGCAGCTTCCGCGGTGAGGCTTATCCCTACGAGCAGTACTTC.

This clonotype showed up just a few times. DNA of the CDR3: TGTGCCAGCAGTCCGGACAGGGTGGATCAGCCCCAGCATTTT. Translating gives CASSPDRVDQPQHF. The chain uses TRBV25-1 and TRBJ1-5; 8 bases are a match to TRBD1. J gave up 5 bases and V 5 bases, and 5 bases lay outside the gene matches. The CDR3 length is 14 residues. Germline values: CDR1 MGHDK, CDR2 SYGVNS.

This clonotype has just a few counts. This CDR3 reads CASSPITGGYGVNTEAFF. The CDR3 DNA sequence: TGCGCCAGCAGCCCCATCACAGGGGGTTACGGGGTGAACACTGAAGCTTTCTTT. The chain combines TRBV4-3 with TRBJ1-1; 8 bases fit TRBD1. CDR1 and CDR2 (germline): LGHNA, YSLEER. V shed 4 bases, J shed 0 bases, and the junction held 13 bases outside the gene matches. The CDR3 extends over 18 amino acids.

V and J are TRBV4-1 and TRBJ2-1; D is possibly TRBD2 (6 bases). The CDR3 has 14 residues. V gave up 4 bases and J gave up 6 bases, with 13 bases separating them. Germline values: CDR1 MGHRA, CDR2 YSYEKL. This chain's CDR3 is CASSPILAGNEQFF. The CDR3 DNA reads as TGCGCCAGCAGCCCCATACTAGCAGGCAATGAGCAGTTCTTC.